This T cell receptor beta chain was found in a study of blood T cell repertoires in COVID-19. Study as a whole: PBMCs, B-cell-depleted T cells, or T cells provided the cDNA or gDNA that made up the material.

The V gene end was trimmed by 2 bases and the J gene end by 3 bases; junction bases not matched to a gene: 3. This CDR3 has 14 residues. Germline CDR1 is KGHSH and CDR2 is LQKENI. In the source study's methods: Researchers report that nucleated cell counts were estimated from reference gene primer amplification. Profiled with immunoSEQ multiplex PCR; TCRdb holds only in-frame clones, not every one. The V and J calls and clone size come from that table; D and trimming were worked out from the DNA. The sample yields some 78,000 clones, around 87% seen once. Sequencing was performed on peripheral blood. The rearrangement joins TRBV18 to TRBJ2-5, with 7 bases aligning to TRBD2. The source of this sequence is a woman older than 75 with active or convalescent COVID-19. The CDR3 loop reads CASSPAAGEETQYF. DNA of the CDR3: TGTGCCAGCTCACCAGCTGCGGGAGAAGAGACCCAGTACTTC.